The 17 T cell receptor beta chains below all came from one sample that was sequenced in a study of blood T cell repertoires in COVID-19. Libraries were prepared by immunoSEQ multiplex PCR; TCRdb keeps only in-frame clonotypes and omits some of them. The sample records 80,000 to 100,000 clones, more than 70% being singletons. Specimen: peripheral blood. All receptors derive from a woman aged 60-70 years in a cohort sampled during active or convalescent COVID-19.

This clone was counted once. V gene TRBV21-1 combines with J gene TRBJ2-7; TRBD2, as called in the table, went unchecked against the DNA. TRBV21-1 is marked as a pseudogene. The CDR3 has 15 residues. The CDR3 region is CASSPRLAGVGEQYF. The CDR3, as DNA: TGTGCCAGCAGCCCACGGCTAGCGGGAGTGGGCGAGCAGTACTTC.

This clone was observed once. The V call is TRBV18, the J call TRBJ2-2; possibly TRBD2 for D (6 bases). V lost 0 bases and J lost 4, with 21 bases in between. The length of the CDR3 is 19 residues. CDR1 and CDR2 (germline): KGHSH, LQKENI. Here the CDR3 reads CASSPPMSARLASTGELFF. CDR3 DNA: TGTGCCAGCTCACCACCGATGTCAGCTCGGCTAGCGAGCACCGGGGAGCTGTTTTTT.

V usage is TRBV10-3 and J usage is TRBJ1-5, with TRBD1 matching over 10 bases. V lost 4 bases and J lost 1; bases outside the gene matches: 4. CDR3 size: 16 residues. Germline CDR1 and CDR2: ENHRY and SYGVKD. This chain's CDR3 is CAISGQGAGSNQPQHF. The CDR3 DNA sequence: TGTGCCATCAGTGGACAGGGGGCAGGGAGCAATCAGCCCCAGCATTTT.

The chain carries TRBV29-1 and TRBJ2-5, with D tentatively TRBD1 (6 bases). V was shortened by 4 bases and J by 8 bases, with 11 bases between the two germline ends. CDR1 is SQVTM, CDR2 ANQGSEA, per germline. The CDR3 totals 11 residues. The chain's CDR3 is CSVGGGGTQYF. CDR3 nucleotide sequence: TGCAGCGTTGGAGGGGGTGGCACCCAGTACTTC.

The chain recombines TRBV5-8 with TRBJ2-5, with 10 positions matching TRBD2. The CDR3 is 14 residues long. In germline, CDR1 is SGHTS, CDR2 YDEGEE. With V trimmed by 1 base and J by 5 bases, 2 bases remained unmatched. The CDR3 region is CASSLFSGGETQYF. The CDR3 DNA is TGTGCCAGCAGCTTGTTTAGCGGGGGGGAGACCCAGTACTTC.

The chain recombines TRBV6-5 with TRBJ1-4; D not certain. Trimming removed 6 bases at V and 7 bases at J, with 18 bases between. The CDR3 is made up of 15 amino acids. Germline loops: CDR1 MNHEY, CDR2 SVGAGI. For the CDR3, the DNA is TGTGCCAGCAGAACTGCGGGAGGGTCCAGTGAAAAACTGTTTTTT. As protein: CASRTAGGSSEKLFF.

The chain couples TRBV27 to TRBJ2-7; tentative D call: TRBD1 (5 bases). The CDR3 length is 13 residues. Per the germline V gene, CDR1 is MNHEY and CDR2 is SMNVEV (reference sequence). V lost 6 bases to trimming and J lost 5 bases, with 14 bases between them. This chain's CDR3 is CASRLTLGHEQYF. The CDR3 nucleotides read TGTGCCAGCAGACTCACCCTGGGGCACGAGCAGTACTTC.

The J gene is TRBJ2-7, the V gene TRBV7-2; maybe TRBD2 (5 bases). There are 14 residues in the CDR3. The germline V gene encodes CDR1 SGHTA and CDR2 FQGNSA. The germline V and J ends were trimmed by 5 bases and 2 bases, with 13 bases remaining between them. CDR3 in amino acids: CASSAPGVPYEQYF. As DNA, the CDR3 is TGTGCCAGCAGCGCCCCCGGGGTCCCCTACGAGCAGTACTTC. Drawing the rest from reference TRBV7-2 and TRBJ2-7, the complete variable domain is GAGVSQSPSNKVTEKGKDVELRCDPISGHTALYWYRQSLGQGLEFLIYFQGNSAPDKSGLPSDRFSAERTGGSVSTLTIQRTQQEDSAVYLCASSAPGVPYEQYFGPGTRLTVT.

CDR3 sequence reads: CASSQGWGGSGNTEAFF. The CDR3 DNA follows: TGTGCCAGTAGCCAGGGTTGGGGGGGATCAGGGAACACTGAAGCTTTCTTT. The chain couples TRBV19 to TRBJ1-1; the D gene is possibly TRBD1 (5 bases). Germline values: CDR1 LNHDA, CDR2 SQIVND (reference sequence). The V end was cut by 6 bases, the J end by 1 base, with 21 bases between. The CDR3 is 17 amino acids.

The rearrangement joins TRBV5-1 to TRBJ1-4; tentatively, D is TRBD1 (5 bases). The V end was cut by 0 bases, the J end by 6 bases, with 12 bases between. CDR1 and CDR2 (germline): SGHRS, YFSETQ. The CDR3 extends over 15 amino acids. The CDR3 sequence: CASSLGGGLDEKLFF. CDR3 bases: TGCGCCAGCAGCTTGGGCGGGGGATTAGATGAAAAACTGTTTTTT. Complete variable domain (other parts from reference TRBV5-1 and TRBJ1-4): KAGVTQTPRYLIKTRGQQVTLSCSPISGHRSVSWYQQTPGQGLQFLFEYFSETQRNKGNFPGRFSGRQFSNSRSEMNVSTLELGDSALYLCASSLGGGLDEKLFFGSGTQLSVL.

The chain uses TRBV29-1 and TRBJ1-2; D ambiguous. The CDR3 has 12 residues. Looked up from germline, CDR1 is SQVTM and CDR2 is ANQGSEA. V was cut by 3 bases and J by 5 bases, with 10 bases left in between. The CDR3 bases are TGCAGCGTTGAGTGGGCGACATATGGCTACACCTTC. Its translation is CSVEWATYGYTF.

This chain links TRBV7-2 with TRBJ2-7, with D perhaps matching TRBD2 (6 bases). The CDR3 extends over 14 amino acids. Germline assignment: CDR1 SGHTA and CDR2 FQGNSA. V was cut by 5 bases and J by 0 bases, with 11 bases left in between. Here the CDR3 DNA reads TGTGCCAGCAGCGGGGGACTCTACTCCTACGAGCAGTACTTC. Translated: CASSGGLYSYEQYF.

The chain recombines TRBV10-3 with TRBJ1-2; 7 bases are a match to TRBD1. This CDR3 contains 14 residues. Trimming removed 7 bases from V and 4 bases from J; junction bases left unmatched: 9. From germline, CDR1 is ENHRY and CDR2 SYGVKD. The CDR3 loop reads CAINPTGSGYGYTF. The CDR3 DNA is TGTGCCATCAACCCGACAGGGTCTGGCTATGGCTACACCTTC.

CDR3 amino acids: CASARSGANVLTF. CDR3 bases: TGTGCTAGTGCCCGCTCTGGGGCCAACGTCCTGACTTTC. The chain combines TRBV12-5 with TRBJ2-6, with no clear D. Trimming took 7 bases from V and 0 from J, leaving 4 bases between them. CDR1 and CDR2 (germline): LGHNT, FRNRAP. This CDR3 is 13 amino acids long. Drawing the rest from reference TRBV12-5 and TRBJ2-6, the complete variable domain is DARVTQTPRHKVTEMGQEVTMRCQPILGHNTVFWYRQTMMQGLELLAYFRNRAPLDDSGMPKDRFSAEMPDATLATLKIQPSEPRDSAVYFCASARSGANVLTFGAGSRLTVL.

The chain joins TRBV5-1 to TRBJ2-1, with D possibly matching TRBD1 (5 bases). Germline lookup yields CDR1 SGHRS and CDR2 YFSETQ. The CDR3 length is 15 residues. With 0 bases removed from V and 2 bases from J, the gap between germline ends came to 9 bases. Here the CDR3 DNA reads TGCGCCAGCAGCTTGGAGCAGGGTACCTACAATGAGCAGTTCTTC. This gives the protein CASSLEQGTYNEQFF.

The J gene is TRBJ2-2, the V gene TRBV7-2; possibly TRBD1 for D (5 bases). Germline V gene sequence: CDR1 SGHTA, CDR2 FQGNSA. V was cut by 5 bases and J by 5 bases, with 12 bases left in between. This CDR3 has 14 amino acids. CDR3 sequence reads: CASSERPGTGELFF. The CDR3 bases are TGTGCCAGCAGCGAGAGGCCAGGGACCGGGGAGCTGTTTTTT.

This clone was recorded only once. The V gene is TRBV5-4, the J gene TRBJ2-3, with 10 bases identical to TRBD2. V gave up 2 bases and J gave up 2 bases; unmatched junction bases: 5. This CDR3 is built from 16 residues. Germline V CDR1 and CDR2: SGHNT, YYREEE (reference sequence). The CDR3 DNA is TGTGCCAGCAGCTTCCCTAGCGGGAGCCTCACAGATACGCAGTATTTT. Amino acids: CASSFPSGSLTDTQYF.